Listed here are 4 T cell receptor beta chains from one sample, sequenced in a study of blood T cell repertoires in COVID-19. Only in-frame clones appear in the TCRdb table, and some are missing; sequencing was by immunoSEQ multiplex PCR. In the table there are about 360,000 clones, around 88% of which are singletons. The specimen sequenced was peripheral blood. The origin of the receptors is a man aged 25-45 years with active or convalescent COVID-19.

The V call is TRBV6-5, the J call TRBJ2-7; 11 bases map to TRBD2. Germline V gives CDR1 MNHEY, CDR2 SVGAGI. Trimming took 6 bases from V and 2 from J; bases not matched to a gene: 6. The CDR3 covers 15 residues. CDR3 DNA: TGTGCCAGCAGCTTTACTAGCGGGAGAACCTACGAGCAGTACTTC. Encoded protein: CASSFTSGRTYEQYF.

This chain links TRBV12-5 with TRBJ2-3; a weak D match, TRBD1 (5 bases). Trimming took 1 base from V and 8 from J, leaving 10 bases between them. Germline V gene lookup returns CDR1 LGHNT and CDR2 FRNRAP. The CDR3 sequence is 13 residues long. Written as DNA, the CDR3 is TGTGCTAGTGGTTTGGGACGCGACAGTACGCAGTATTTT. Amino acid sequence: CASGLGRDSTQYF.

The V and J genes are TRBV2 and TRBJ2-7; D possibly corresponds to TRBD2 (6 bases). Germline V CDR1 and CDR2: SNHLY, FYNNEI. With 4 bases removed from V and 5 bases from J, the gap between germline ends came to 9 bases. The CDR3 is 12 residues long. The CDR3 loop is CASSALAHEQYF. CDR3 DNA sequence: TGTGCCAGCAGTGCACTAGCTCACGAGCAGTACTTC.

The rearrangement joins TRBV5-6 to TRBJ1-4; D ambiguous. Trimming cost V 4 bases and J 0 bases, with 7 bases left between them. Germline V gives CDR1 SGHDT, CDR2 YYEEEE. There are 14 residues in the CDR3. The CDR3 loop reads CASSPGSTNEKLFF. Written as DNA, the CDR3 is TGTGCCAGCAGCCCGGGATCAACTAATGAAAAACTGTTTTTT.